The rows below give T cell receptor beta chains drawn from one sample of a study of shared clonotypes between healthy human individuals. Measured with immunoSEQ multiplex PCR; TCRdb has only the in-frame clones, and not every one. Among millions of clones, approximately 93% were seen once, and the ten largest hold 0.35% to 0.45%. The sample taken for sequencing was naive CD4+ T cells from PBMCs. The origin of the receptors is a man aged 18 to 30 in good health. Some clones in this sample may be carry-over from other donors' samples. CDR3s include the opening cysteine and the closing phenylalanine or tryptophan. Fields, in order: J gene, V gene, D gene, clone size, CDR3 DNA, CDR3 protein. D genes are given only for firm matches. Clone size is not always given. Where it is, it says once, few, many or a class for expanded clones.

TRBJ2-4 TRBV7-2 NA NA TGTGCCAGCAGCTTAGGCCCGATCGGGGCCAAAAACATTCAGTACTTC CASSLGPIGAKNIQYF
TRBJ1-1 TRBV7-9 NA NA TGTGCCAGCAGCTTAGAGGTCAGCAACACTGAAGCTTTCTTT CASSLEVSNTEAFF
TRBJ2-7 TRBV27 TRBD2 NA TGTGCCAGCAGTCCGACCCTAGCGGGAGCCCTCGAGCAGTACTTC CASSPTLAGALEQYF
TRBJ2-3 TRBV14 NA NA TGTGCCAGCAGCCAACAGCTTATAGCAGATACGCAGTATTTT CASSQQLIADTQYF
TRBJ2-3 TRBV9 NA NA TGTGCCAGCAGCGCGAGGATTAGCACAGATACGCAGTATTTT CASSARISTDTQYF
TRBJ2-1 TRBV4-2 NA NA TGTGCCAGCAGCCAAGGCCCCGGGACCCAGGGCTATGAGCAGTTCTTC CASSQGPGTQGYEQFF
TRBJ2-3 TRBV15 NA NA TGTGCCACCAGCAGAGCAGTAGGGGGAGATACGCAGTATTTT CATSRAVGGDTQYF
TRBJ1-4 TRBV5-1 NA NA TGCGCCAGCAGCTTGGGGTCAGGAGAAAAACTGTTTTTT CASSLGSGEKLFF
TRBJ2-1 TRBV5-6 TRBD2 NA TGTGCCAGCAGCCTTGGGACTAGCGGGAATGAGCAGTTCTTC CASSLGTSGNEQFF
TRBJ1-1 TRBV6-6 NA few TGTGCCAGCACTAAACATAAGGGGACTGAAGCTTTCTTT CASTKHKGTEAFF
TRBJ2-1 TRBV11-3 TRBD1 NA TGTGCCAGCAGTCTTGACAGGGCCTACAATGAGCAGTTCTTC CASSLDRAYNEQFF
TRBJ1-5 TRBV28 NA NA TGTGCCAGCAGCCGCGGGACACGACGGAATCAGCCCCAGCATTTT CASSRGTRRNQPQHF
TRBJ2-7 TRBV2 NA NA TGTGCCACCCAGAACCCGGGACCGGGCCACTACGAGCAGTACTTC CATQNPGPGHYEQYF
TRBJ2-7 TRBV6-6 NA NA TGTGCCAGCAGCCGGGGACACCTCTACGAGCAGTACTTC CASSRGHLYEQYF
TRBJ2-1 TRBV2 NA NA TGTGCCAGCAGTGAACTAGCGTTCTACAATGAGCAGTTCTTC CASSELAFYNEQFF
TRBJ2-1 TRBV18 TRBD2 NA TGTGCCAGCTCACAGGCCGGGACTAGCGGCTACAATGAGCAGTTCTTC CASSQAGTSGYNEQFF
TRBJ2-1 TRBV4-2 TRBD2 NA TGTGCCAGCAGCCAAGGGTCGCTAGCGGGGGGTAGCTCCTACAATGAGCAGTTCTTC CASSQGSLAGGSSYNEQFF
TRBJ2-7 TRBV7-9 NA NA TGTGCCAGCAGCCCCGCCGTAAAAACGTGGGAGCAGTACTTC CASSPAVKTWEQYF
TRBJ2-5 TRBV5-6 NA NA TGTGCCAGCAACCCCGTTGGCAGACAAGAGACCCAGTACTTC CASNPVGRQETQYF
TRBJ2-3 TRBV28 TRBD2 NA TGTGCCAGCAGCTCTAGCGGGAGGAACTCAGATACGCAGTATTTT CASSSSGRNSDTQYF
TRBJ2-1 TRBV10-2 NA NA TGCGCCAGCAGGTTAGGCAGGTTCAATGAGCAGTTCTTC CASRLGRFNEQFF
TRBJ2-7 TRBV7-8 NA NA TGTGCCAGCAGCTTGGACGGATTGACCTACGAGCAGTACTTC CASSLDGLTYEQYF
TRBJ2-3 TRBV5-1 TRBD2 NA TGCGCCAGCAGCTTGGAACCTAGCGGGAACACAGATACGCAGTATTTT CASSLEPSGNTDTQYF
TRBJ1-2 TRBV28 NA NA TGTGCCAGCAGTTTAGTTTCCTATGGCTACACCTTC CASSLVSYGYTF
TRBJ1-5 TRBV15 NA NA TGTGCCACCAGCTGGGATCGGGGGGGAAATCAGCCCCAGCATTTT CATSWDRGGNQPQHF
TRBJ2-2 TRBV10-1 NA NA TGCGCCACCCGAAGCGATAGGGAGGCCGGGGAGCTGTTTTTT CATRSDREAGELFF
TRBJ1-1 TRBV29-1 TRBD1 NA TGCAGCGCCACACCCCACACAGGGGGGACTGAAGCTTTCTTT CSATPHTGGTEAFF
TRBJ2-5 TRBV5-4 NA NA TGTGCCAGCAGCTTGGTGGGATTACGAGAGACCCAGTACTTC CASSLVGLRETQYF
TRBJ1-1 TRBV19 TRBD1 few TGTGCCAGTAGTACGACAGGGGAGGACACTGAAGCTTTCTTT CASSTTGEDTEAFF
TRBJ2-7 TRBV5-6 NA NA TGTGCCAGCAGCAAACAAGAGGGGTACAGGGGAGGGTACGAGCAGTACTTC CASSKQEGYRGGYEQYF
TRBJ2-1 TRBV7-9 NA NA TGTGCCAGCAGCTTAGCGTCATGGGGTGAGCAGTTCTTC CASSLASWGEQFF
TRBJ2-3 TRBV7-3 NA NA TGTGCCAGCAGCTCCGGGGCGGCCGGTGGCACAGATACGCAGTATTTT CASSSGAAGGTDTQYF
TRBJ1-1 TRBV5-1 NA once TGCGCCAGCAGCTTGGTGGCACCGGGATTGAACACTGAAGCTTTCTTT CASSLVAPGLNTEAFF
TRBJ2-3 TRBV29-1 TRBD2 NA TGCAGCCACGAGGGACTAGGGGGCACAGATACGCAGTATTTT CSHEGLGGTDTQYF
TRBJ1-2 TRBV29-1 TRBD1 NA TGCAGCGTTGAAGAGCCAAGGACAGGGATGTATGGCTACACCTTC CSVEEPRTGMYGYTF
TRBJ2-1 TRBV7-2 NA NA TGTGCCAGCAGCTTAGATCATGACAATGAGCAGTTCTTC CASSLDHDNEQFF
TRBJ2-3 TRBV30 NA NA TGTGCACGGGGGGCGTCAAGCACAGATACGCAGTATTTT CARGASSTDTQYF
TRBJ1-2 TRBV5-1 NA NA TGCGCCAGCAGCCCGGAAGGCCTGGGAGGCTACACCTTC CASSPEGLGGYTF
TRBJ2-5 TRBV10-3 NA NA TGTGCCATCGCATTCGGAGCGGGAGAGACCCAGTACTTC CAIAFGAGETQYF
TRBJ2-7 TRBV28 NA NA TGTGCCAGCACATCGGGACTCAGCTACGAGCAGTACTTC CASTSGLSYEQYF
TRBJ2-7 TRBV5-1 NA NA TGCGCCAGCAGCCCCTCACGGGTCCCATCCAAATACGAGCAGTACTTC CASSPSRVPSKYEQYF
TRBJ2-6 TRBV7-9 TRBD2 once TGTGCCAGCAGCCCGACAACGGGACTACTCTCTGGGGCCAACGTCCTGACTTTC CASSPTTGLLSGANVLTF
TRBJ2-7 TRBV7-2 NA NA TGTGCCAGCAGCTTAGGGTCGGGGGCACCCTACGAGCAGTACTTC CASSLGSGAPYEQYF
TRBJ2-5 TRBV10-3 TRBD1 NA TGTGCCATCGCTAAGGGGACAGGTTGGGAGACCCAGTACTTC CAIAKGTGWETQYF